The source of this T cell receptor beta chain is a study of cytomegalovirus exposure and HLA in healthy donors. The study's findings and limits: Indistinguishable V segments such as TRBV6-2 and TRBV6-3 were excluded. The authors later found HLA-associated TCR beta chains more clonally expanded than equally common others.

The primer mix had 60 Vbeta and 13 Jbeta primers. The assay was immunoSEQ multiplex PCR, and TCRdb's table has in-frame clones only and misses some. The data hold around 100,000 clones, with roughly 80% observed a single time. Of note for this clone: The antigen is undetermined.

This CDR3 contains 14 residues. The gene calls are TRBV21-1 and TRBJ1-4. TRBV21-1 is recorded as a pseudogene. The sequence derives from a man in his thirties or forties in good health and CMV-seropositive. Sequencing was done on a sample of PBMCs. The CDR3 DNA follows: TGTGCCAGCAGCAAGGGGGGGGTACGGGAAAAACTGTTTTTT. It is translated as CASSKGGVREKLFF.